The TCR beta chain described here comes from a study of spatial heterogeneity in lung cancer. Study-level results: Resection blood, more than follow-up blood, showed ubiquitous expanded tumor TCRs.

Stated time point: sample taken at primary tumor resection. In each case, whole RNA from tumor, nontumor lung or frozen PBMC was sequenced unsorted. This CDR3 is built from 12 residues. Germline V gene lookup returns CDR1 SNHLY and CDR2 FYNNEI. Deletions cut 10 bases from V and 5 bases from J, with 14 bases between. TCRdb reprocessed the 5' RACE reads via MiXCR and lists one record per CDR3 protein. The table includes 20,000 to 30,000 distinct CDR3 sequences, 4.7% detected once. Ten or more counts support this clonotype. The antigen remains unidentified. Sequencing was performed on PBMCs, taken at surgery. The source of this sequence is a male donor with early-stage non-small cell lung cancer. The J gene is TRBJ1-2, the V gene TRBV2, with a possible D match to TRBD1 (6 bases). This CDR3 reads CAMTGTPYGYTF. The CDR3 DNA reads TGTGCCATGACCGGGACACCGTATGGCTACACCTTC.